These 10 T cell receptor beta chains share one sample of origin, sequenced in a study of chemoradiotherapy in HPV16-positive cancers. Repertoires were generated with immunoSEQ multiplex PCR, while TCRdb's copy carries only in-frame clones and drops some. The sample has some 5,900 clones, approximately 79% seen once. The input for sequencing was tumor tissue, taken from a patient who underwent chemoradiotherapy. Receptors were obtained from a human donor with HPV-associated anogenital cancer.

The rearrangement uses TRBV4-2 and TRBJ2-1, with 9 bases that match TRBD2. J gave up 6 bases and V 4 bases, and 4 bases lay outside the gene matches. The V gene's germline CDR1 is LGHNA and CDR2 YNFKEQ. The CDR3 is 14 residues long. The CDR3 region is CASSRGGGANEQFF. CDR3 bases: TGTGCCAGCAGCCGAGGCGGGGGGGCCAATGAGCAGTTCTTC.

The rearrangement uses TRBV19 and TRBJ1-2; D perhaps matches TRBD1 (5 bases). CDR1 and CDR2 (germline): LNHDA, SQIVND (reference sequence). The CDR3 covers 13 residues. The V and J ends lost 3 bases and 10 bases respectively, with 15 bases between them. The CDR3 region has the DNA TGTGCCAGTAGTATTTTTGACAGTAAGGACTACACCTTC. Protein sequence: CASSIFDSKDYTF.

This clone has just a few counts. The chain carries TRBV5-4 and TRBJ1-1; D might be TRBD1 (5 bases). The germline gives CDR1 SGHNT, CDR2 YYREEE (reference sequence). This CDR3 has 16 amino acids. The V end was cut by 4 bases, the J end by 6 bases, with 22 bases between. The DNA of the CDR3 is TGTGCCAGCAGCGCTCGGGACCGCGGTTTGGGGTCTGAAGCTTTCTTT. Protein: CASSARDRGLGSEAFF.

This clone was counted between two and nine times. The rearrangement links TRBV28 to TRBJ2-6; tentatively, D is TRBD1 (5 bases). Germline lookup yields CDR1 MDHEN and CDR2 SYDVKM. CDR3 length equals 17 residues. V lost 4 bases to trimming and J lost 1 base, with 14 bases between them. DNA of the CDR3: TGTGCCAGCAGTTCCAGTCAAGGGGCGTCTGGGGCCAACGTCCTGACTTTC. It is translated as CASSSSQGASGANVLTF. Full variable domain (outside the CDR3, taken from reference TRBV28 and TRBJ2-6): DVKVTQSSRYLVKRTGEKVFLECVQDMDHENMFWYRQDPGLGLRLIYFSYDVKMKEKGDIPEGYSVSREKKERFSLILESASTNQTSMYLCASSSSQGASGANVLTFGAGSRLTVL.

V gene TRBV19 combines with J gene TRBJ2-7; TRBD1 aligns across 8 bases. Germline V gives CDR1 LNHDA, CDR2 SQIVND (reference sequence). The CDR3 extends over 17 amino acids. V trimming: 3 bases; J trimming: 2 bases; junction bases outside the gene matches: 12. As DNA, the CDR3 is TGTGCCAGTAGTATTCCCTCCGGGACAGGAGTTCCCTACGAGCAGTACTTC. It codes for CASSIPSGTGVPYEQYF.

The J gene is TRBJ1-1, the V gene TRBV6-1; D gene ambiguous. Germline V CDR1 and CDR2: MNHNS, SASEGT. V lost 4 bases, J lost 3 bases, and 21 bases lay in between. CDR3 length: 17 amino acids. The CDR3 nucleotides are TGTGCCAGCAGTGGGGGTTACGACGGATTGTTGGACACTGAAGCTTTCTTT. It translates to CASSGGYDGLLDTEAFF.

The CDR3 sequence is CASSLGLSGNTIYF. The CDR3 coding sequence is TGTGCCAGCAGTCTAGGGCTGTCTGGAAACACCATATATTTT. The chain employs TRBV28 and TRBJ1-3; no firm D call. Between the trimmed V and J ends, which lost 5 bases and 1 base, there was a span of 9 bases. The germline V gene encodes CDR1 MDHEN and CDR2 SYDVKM. This CDR3 contains 14 residues.

This chain uses TRBV10-3 with TRBJ1-2; D is unclear. Trimming took 7 bases from V and 8 from J, leaving 17 bases between them. The germline CDR1 and CDR2 sequences are ENHRY and SYGVKD. This CDR3 region has 13 residues. CDR3 protein: CAINKDGGRGYTF. CDR3 sequence (DNA): TGTGCCATCAACAAGGACGGCGGCAGGGGCTACACCTTC.

The rearrangement joins TRBV23-1 to TRBJ1-1; 7 bases fit TRBD1. TRBV23-1 is an ORF for which the function is uncertain. The CDR3 has 16 amino acids. V gave up 2 bases and J gave up 6 bases; unmatched junction bases: 12. The CDR3 reads CASSQPPWDSASEAFF. The CDR3 DNA is TGCGCCAGCAGTCAACCCCCTTGGGACAGTGCATCTGAAGCTTTCTTT.

The genes are TRBV27 and TRBJ2-2, with TRBD2 matching 14 bases. This CDR3 has 18 residues. Trimming took 6 bases from V and 4 from J; bases not matched to a gene: 10. The V gene's germline CDR1 is MNHEY and CDR2 SMNVEV (reference sequence). This CDR3 is CASRIGLAGGQGTGELFF. As DNA, the CDR3 is TGTGCCAGCAGAATCGGACTAGCGGGGGGCCAGGGCACCGGGGAGCTGTTTTTT.